The entry below describes one TCR beta chain. The antigen is unknown. There are 12 residues in the CDR3. Germline CDR1 ENHRY, CDR2 SYGVKD. V was cut by 8 bases and J by 2 bases, with 9 bases left in between. Some clones are missing from TCRdb's copy, which holds only in-frame ones; the method was immunoSEQ multiplex PCR. Seen here are about 170,000 clones, roughly nine tenths observed once, and the top ten hold roughly 5.7%. This sample was included in a study of cytomegalovirus exposure and HLA in healthy donors. Study observations and caveats: It was reported that the classifier diagnosed cytomegalovirus status with high specificity and sensitivity in both the original and validation cohorts. Clusters of TCRs from the first cohort tended to co-occur in the approximately 120 validation repertoires (as a later analysis found).

The V gene is TRBV10-3, the J gene TRBJ1-2; TRBD1 might be the D (5 bases). This receptor was obtained from a woman aged 25 to 39 in good health and CMV-seronegative. Sequences were obtained from PBMCs. CDR3 in amino acids: CAIGGANYGYTF. The DNA of the CDR3 is TGTGCCATCGGAGGGGCCAACTATGGCTACACCTTC.